The 8 T cell receptor beta chains in this list originate from one sample, sequenced in a study of shared clonotypes between healthy human individuals. Measured with immunoSEQ multiplex PCR; TCRdb has only the in-frame clones, and not every one. The repertoire holds about 380,000 clones, with roughly 96% as singletons. The sample comprised memory CD8+ T cells sorted from blood. Documented subset: CD45RO+ cells pooled with CCR7-negative TemRA cells. Receptors were obtained from a man aged 30 to 45 in good health.

The V and J genes are TRBV19 and TRBJ2-2; no definite D call. V lost 0 bases to trimming and J lost 3 bases, with 5 bases between them. The CDR3 is 14 amino acids. Germline V lookup: CDR1 LNHDA, CDR2 SQIVND (reference sequence). The CDR3 here is CASSIDPYTGELFF. The CDR3 DNA reads as TGTGCCAGTAGTATAGATCCCTACACCGGGGAGCTGTTTTTT.

This chain links TRBV30 with TRBJ2-1, with 11 nucleotides matching TRBD2. The trim removed 2 bases at V and 1 base at J, leaving 4 bases unmatched. The CDR3 has 16 residues. Germline V gives CDR1 GTSNPN, CDR2 SVGIG (reference sequence). CDR3 region: CAWSQIAGGSYNEQFF. CDR3 bases: TGTGCCTGGAGTCAGATAGCGGGAGGGTCCTACAATGAGCAGTTCTTC.

The chain is built from TRBV6-1 and TRBJ1-2; a possible D gene is TRBD1 (5 bases). Trimming shortened V by 2 bases and J by 4 bases, and 14 bases separated the two germline ends. The CDR3 contains 15 residues. CDR1 is MNHNS and CDR2 is SASEGT in the germline V gene. CDR3 bases: TGTGCCAGCAGTGAAAGGGGCAGACTGCGCTATGGCTACACCTTC. Translated: CASSERGRLRYGYTF.

The rearrangement uses TRBV28 and TRBJ1-4; TRBD1 is a possible D gene (6 bases). The V gene's germline CDR1 is MDHEN and CDR2 SYDVKM. This CDR3 has 14 amino acids. Trimming removed 6 bases at V and 0 bases at J, with 8 bases between. For the CDR3, the DNA is TGTGCCAGCAGCCAGGGGTCAACTAATGAAAAACTGTTTTTT. It translates to CASSQGSTNEKLFF.

This chain connects TRBV28 to TRBJ2-7; 7 positions agree with TRBD2. Germline values: CDR1 MDHEN, CDR2 SYDVKM. This CDR3 is built from 15 residues. Trimming removed 6 bases from V and 2 bases from J; junction bases left unmatched: 10. Here the CDR3 reads CASRRGTIPAYEQYF. The CDR3 nucleotides read TGTGCCAGCAGGCGGGGGACTATCCCCGCCTACGAGCAGTACTTC.

The chain uses TRBV30 and TRBJ1-2, with unresolved D. Germline V gives CDR1 GTSNPN, CDR2 SVGIG (reference sequence). V lost 4 bases to trimming and J lost 2 bases, with 8 bases between them. The CDR3 extends over 12 amino acids. The CDR3 bases are TGTGCCTGGACCCGGGCCAACTATGGCTACACCTTC. This sequence encodes CAWTRANYGYTF.

The CDR3 spells CASSPTGVNQPQHF. The CDR3 nucleotides are TGTGCCAGCAGTCCGACAGGGGTCAATCAGCCCCAGCATTTT. The chain combines TRBV28 with TRBJ1-5; 8 positions match TRBD1. The J segment lost 3 bases and the V segment lost 5 bases, leaving 3 bases of the junction unmatched. The CDR3 sequence is 14 residues long. From germline, CDR1 is MDHEN and CDR2 SYDVKM.

The DNA of the CDR3 is TGTGCCAGCAGCGACCGACAGGGAACTTACGAGCAGTACTTC. Its translation is CASSDRQGTYEQYF. The rearrangement links TRBV5-6 to TRBJ2-7; 7 bases are a match to TRBD1. The CDR3 loop spans 14 amino acids. Losses at the gene ends were 4 bases for V and 4 bases for J; bases not matched to a gene: 8. From germline, CDR1 is SGHDT and CDR2 YYEEEE.